This TCR beta chain is from a study of cytomegalovirus exposure and HLA in healthy donors. The study ran its PCR with 60 Vbeta and 13 Jbeta primers. TCRdb's table, derived via immunoSEQ multiplex PCR, lists solely in-frame clones and lacks some. Reported are over 150,000 clones; the ten largest clones contain less than 0.9%. On this clone: What it recognizes is unknown.

Findings and caveats of the study: Later examination showed HLA-associated TCR beta chains had greater clonal expansion than equally common others.

The clonotype was recovered from a boy between 10 and 17 years old in good health and CMV-seronegative. Sequenced sample: PBMCs.

The CDR3 here is CASSWGDPRSSYEQYF. The CDR3, as DNA: TGTGCCAGCAGCTGGGGCGACCCCCGGAGCTCCTACGAGCAGTACTTC. The chain links TRBV7-9 to TRBJ2-7, with D perhaps matching TRBD1 (5 bases). This CDR3 comprises 16 residues. V lost 4 bases and J 0 bases, leaving 16 bases between the germline ends. Per the germline V gene, CDR1 is SEHNR and CDR2 is FQNEAQ (reference sequence). The variable domain in full, completed from reference TRBV7-9 and TRBJ2-7, reads DTGVSQNPRHKITKRGQNVTFRCDPISEHNRLYWYRQTLGQGPEFLTYFQNEAQLEKSRLLSDRFSAERPKGSFSTLEIQRTEQGDSAMYLCASSWGDPRSSYEQYFGPGTRLTVT.